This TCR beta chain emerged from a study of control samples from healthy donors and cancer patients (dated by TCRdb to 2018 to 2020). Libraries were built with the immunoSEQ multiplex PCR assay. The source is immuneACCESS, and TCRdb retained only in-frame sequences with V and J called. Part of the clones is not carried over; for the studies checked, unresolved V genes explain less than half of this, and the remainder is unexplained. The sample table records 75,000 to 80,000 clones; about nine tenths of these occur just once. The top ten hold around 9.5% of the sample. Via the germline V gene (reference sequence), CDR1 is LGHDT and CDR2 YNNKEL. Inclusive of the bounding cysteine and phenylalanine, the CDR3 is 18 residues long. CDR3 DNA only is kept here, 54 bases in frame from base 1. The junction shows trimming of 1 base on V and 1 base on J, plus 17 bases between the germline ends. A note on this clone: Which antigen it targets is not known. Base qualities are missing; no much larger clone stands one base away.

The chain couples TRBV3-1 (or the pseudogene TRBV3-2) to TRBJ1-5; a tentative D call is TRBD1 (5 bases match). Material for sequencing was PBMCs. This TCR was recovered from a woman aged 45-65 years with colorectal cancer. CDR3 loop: CASSQGFAGTWSNQPQHF. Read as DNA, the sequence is TGTGCCAGCAGCCAAGGGTTTGCCGGGACTTGGAGCAATCAGCCCCAGCATTTT.